A single sample is the source of the 26 T cell receptor beta chains below, sequenced in a study of response to subunit inactivated influenza vaccine. TCRdb re-analysed the RT-PCR reads in MiXCR, keeping a single row per CDR3 protein. Counted here are roughly 570,000 distinct CDR3 sequences, about 14% occurring once; the ten biggest clones make up over 8.5%. Sample: PBMCs from blood, taken 12 days after vaccination. The source of these receptors is a man in his fifties who received an inactivated influenza vaccine.

The gene calls are TRBV5-5 and TRBJ1-2, with TRBD1 as a possible D gene (6 bases). Per the germline V gene, CDR1 is SGHKS and CDR2 is YYEKEE (reference sequence). The CDR3 totals 16 residues. V shed 0 bases and J shed 1 base, with 13 bases lying between them. Here the CDR3 DNA reads TGTGCCAGCAGCTTGGTGGGGACATCTCTTAACTATGGCTACACCTTC. Its protein product is CASSLVGTSLNYGYTF.

This clonotype was seen a few times. This sequence joins TRBV6-1 and TRBJ2-1, with 14 positions matching TRBD2. Trimming took 6 bases from V and 8 from J; bases not matched to a gene: 12. CDR3 length: 17 residues. CDR1 is MNHNS, CDR2 SASEGT, per germline. In nucleotides, the CDR3 is TGTGCCAGCAGGGGAGCGACTAGCGGGGGGGCGGTGGATGAGCAGTTCTTC. It specifies CASRGATSGGAVDEQFF.

This chain links TRBV29-1 with TRBJ2-3, with 7 bases lining up with TRBD1. V dropped 2 bases and J dropped 6; count of bases not matched to a gene: 11. This CDR3 spans 15 amino acids. Germline V CDR1 and CDR2: SQVTM, ANQGSEA. CDR3 bases: TGCAGCGTTGAACGAACAGGGGATACCCTCGATACGCAGTATTTT. Residues: CSVERTGDTLDTQYF.

The gene calls are TRBV9 and TRBJ2-1, with a weak D call TRBD2 (6 bases). This CDR3 is 14 amino acids long. Germline V gene data show CDR1 as SGDLS and CDR2 as YYNGEE. V dropped 1 base and J dropped 4 bases, with 9 bases sitting between them. The CDR3 sequence: CASSVRLDYNEQFF. The DNA for the CDR3 is TGTGCCAGCAGCGTAAGACTAGATTACAATGAGCAGTTCTTC. Full variable domain (rest looked up from reference TRBV9 and TRBJ2-1): DSGVTQTPKHLITATGQRVTLRCSPRSGDLSVYWYQQSLDQGLQFLIQYYNGEERAKGNILERFSAQQFPDLHSELNLSSLELGDSALYFCASSVRLDYNEQFFGPGTRLTVL.

This clonotype turned up a few times. The chain employs TRBV7-8 and TRBJ1-1; no clear D gene. Germline CDR1 reads SGHVS; CDR2 reads FQNEAQ. V dropped 5 bases and J dropped 4 bases, with 14 bases sitting between them. CDR3 size: 14 residues. The CDR3, as DNA: TGTGCCAGCAGCCCGGACGGGGTGGGCACTGAAGCTTTCTTT. Its translation: CASSPDGVGTEAFF.

This clonotype has at least ten counts. The rearrangement links TRBV6-5 to TRBJ2-5; TRBD2 might be the D (7 bases). The germline V gene encodes CDR1 MNHEY and CDR2 SVGAGI. The CDR3 runs to 17 residues. The ends were cut back, 2 bases at V and 4 bases at J, with 20 bases in the middle. The CDR3 DNA is TGTGCCAGCAGTTACGGCGAAAGGGGGGGGGGTCGAGAGACCCAGTACTTC. It is translated as CASSYGERGGGRETQYF.

This clonotype was counted only a few times. The chain has TRBV5-1 and TRBJ2-7; 8 bases are a match to TRBD1. There are 16 residues in the CDR3. Germline V gene sequence: CDR1 SGHRS, CDR2 YFSETQ. V trimming: 0 bases; J trimming: 7 bases; junction bases outside the gene matches: 12. CDR3 loop: CASSLGAGGYHGEQYF. CDR3 sequence (DNA): TGCGCCAGCAGCTTGGGTGCAGGGGGCTATCATGGGGAGCAGTACTTC.

This clonotype has only a few counts. This chain joins TRBV7-2 and TRBJ1-2, with unresolved D. Germline CDR1 is SGHTA and CDR2 is FQGNSA. Trimming stripped 4 bases from V and 0 bases from J, with 9 bases between. This CDR3 comprises 14 residues. The CDR3 loop reads CASSYLTPNYGYTF. CDR3 in DNA: TGTGCCAGCAGCTACTTAACACCTAACTATGGCTACACCTTC.

The rearrangement joins TRBV7-6 to TRBJ2-7; a weak D match, TRBD1 (8 bases). This CDR3 comprises 15 residues. With 5 bases removed from V and 4 bases from J, the gap between germline ends came to 18 bases. Looked up from germline, CDR1 is SGHVS and CDR2 is FNYEAQ. The CDR3 region is CASSPQGGASYEQYF. The DNA of the CDR3 is TGTGCCAGCAGCCCACAGGGGGGGGCGTCTTACGAGCAGTACTTC.

The chain is built from TRBV7-8 and TRBJ1-4; 8 nucleotides agree with TRBD1. The CDR3 sequence is 16 residues long. Germline V gene sequence: CDR1 SGHVS, CDR2 FQNEAQ. Germline trimming cut 5 bases from V and 7 bases from J; bases unmatched to any gene: 12. DNA for the CDR3: TGTGCCAGCAGCCCCCGACAGGGGCCGGTCGTTGAAAAACTGTTTTTT. Protein product: CASSPRQGPVVEKLFF.

This clonotype has more than one count but fewer than ten. The CDR3 bases are TGTGCCAGCTCACCAAACCCCGGGGATACGCAGTATTTT. As protein: CASSPNPGDTQYF. V is TRBV18 and J is TRBJ2-3; D ambiguous. CDR1 KGHSH and CDR2 LQKENI come from the germline V gene. The CDR3 has 13 amino acids. Trimming took 2 bases from V and 6 from J, leaving 9 bases between them.

In its sample, this clonotype was seen a few times. V and J are TRBV28 and TRBJ2-5; TRBD2 matches 8 bases. CDR3 size: 15 residues. Germline V gene data show CDR1 as MDHEN and CDR2 as SYDVKM. J was trimmed by 1 base and V by 4 bases; bases with no gene match: 5. CDR3 bases: TGTGCCAGCAGTTGGTTAGCGGGGTCCCAAGAGACCCAGTACTTC. This translates into CASSWLAGSQETQYF.

There are a few counts of this clonotype. The chain employs TRBV7-8 and TRBJ2-2, with D perhaps TRBD2 (6 bases). With 2 bases removed from V and 4 bases from J, the gap between germline ends came to 14 bases. Per the germline V gene, CDR1 is SGHVS and CDR2 is FQNEAQ. This CDR3 has 16 residues. In DNA form, the CDR3 reads TGTGCCAGCAGCTTAAAAGTAGCGGACCCCACCGGGGAGCTGTTTTTT. This sequence encodes CASSLKVADPTGELFF.

This clonotype was seen a few times. This sequence joins TRBV12-3 or TRBV12-4 and TRBJ1-1; D gene uncertain. V was pared by 5 bases and J by 1 base, with 11 bases between. This CDR3 has 14 amino acids. The CDR3 bases are TGTGCCAGCAGTCCCGCAGGAGCGAACACTGAAGCTTTCTTT. This sequence encodes CASSPAGANTEAFF.

The chain carries TRBV3-1 and TRBJ1-2, with D unclear. The V gene lost 0 bases and the J gene lost 4 bases, with 12 bases spanning the gap. Germline V gives CDR1 LGHDT, CDR2 YNNKEL (reference sequence). The CDR3 totals 15 residues. The CDR3 nucleotides are TGTGCCAGCAGCCAAGATTTGTGGCCGATCTATGGCTACACCTTC. Residues: CASSQDLWPIYGYTF.

This clonotype has more than one count but fewer than ten. The genes are TRBV4-3 and TRBJ2-7; possibly TRBD2 for D (5 bases). Germline lookup yields CDR1 LGHNA and CDR2 YSLEER. This CDR3 contains 15 residues. The V and J ends lost 3 bases and 4 bases respectively, with 16 bases between them. CDR3 in amino acids: CASSHQTGIHYEQYF. The CDR3 DNA reads TGCGCCAGCAGCCACCAAACCGGGATCCATTACGAGCAGTACTTC.

This clonotype was recorded at least ten times. The gene calls are TRBV9 and TRBJ2-3; tentatively, D is TRBD2 (5 bases). This CDR3 contains 16 residues. Trimming stripped 0 bases from V and 2 bases from J, with 13 bases between. In germline, CDR1 is SGDLS, CDR2 YYNGEE. The CDR3 DNA reads as TGTGCCAGCAGCGTAGGGAATAGCGCCTACACAGATACGCAGTATTTT. Its translation is CASSVGNSAYTDTQYF.

This chain links TRBV7-2 with TRBJ2-4; no reliable D call. Germline CDR1 is SGHTA and CDR2 is FQGNSA. V gave up 2 bases and J gave up 8 bases, with 10 bases separating them. This CDR3 is built from 13 residues. Here the CDR3 DNA reads TGTGCCAGCAGCTTACGAGACCAACACATTCAGTACTTC. Amino acid sequence: CASSLRDQHIQYF.

This clonotype has a handful of counts. The chain carries TRBV10-3 and TRBJ2-7, with D tentatively TRBD1 or TRBD2 (5 bases each). Germline CDR1 and CDR2: ENHRY and SYGVKD. The ends were cut back, 6 bases at V and 0 bases at J, with 21 bases in the middle. This CDR3 spans 17 amino acids. The CDR3 region has the DNA TGTGCCATCAGGATAGAAACAAAGGGACCGCGCTCCTACGAGCAGTACTTC. Protein product: CAIRIETKGPRSYEQYF.

This clonotype was detected ten times or more. The chain links TRBV4-2 to TRBJ1-2; possible D gene TRBD1, 6 bases. CDR1 is LGHNA, CDR2 YNFKEQ, per germline. The CDR3 has 15 amino acids. Trimming left V 4 bases short and J 8 bases short, with 20 bases between. In nucleotides, the CDR3 is TGTGCCAGCAGCCCTCCAGAAAGGACAGTGCTCGGCTACACCTTC. The encoded protein is CASSPPERTVLGYTF.

This clonotype was recorded at least ten times. This chain connects TRBV29-1 to TRBJ1-1; D gene unclear. CDR3 length: 14 residues. The germline gives CDR1 SQVTM, CDR2 ANQGSEA. Trimming removed 5 bases from V and 0 bases from J, with 13 bases in between. This CDR3 reads CSVSAALMNTEAFF. The DNA for the CDR3 is TGCAGCGTTAGCGCCGCCCTAATGAACACTGAAGCTTTCTTT.

In its sample, this clonotype was seen a few times. The chain recombines TRBV4-2 with TRBJ2-7; 8 bases agree with TRBD1. The CDR3 contains 16 residues. J gave up 4 bases and V 2 bases, and 10 bases lay outside the gene matches. Germline V gives CDR1 LGHNA, CDR2 YNFKEQ. The CDR3 here is CASSQIGTGDFYEQYF. CDR3 sequence (DNA): TGTGCCAGCAGCCAAATAGGGACAGGAGATTTTTACGAGCAGTACTTC.

This clonotype was seen ten or more times. V gene TRBV28 combines with J gene TRBJ1-5; 7 bases line up with TRBD1. Looked up from germline, CDR1 is MDHEN and CDR2 is SYDVKM. V lost 8 bases, J lost 4 bases, and 8 bases stayed unmatched. The CDR3 length is 14 residues. The DNA for the CDR3 is TGTGCCAGCGGCCCTGGGACAGCAAATCAGCCCCAGCATTTT. This encodes CASGPGTANQPQHF.

J is TRBJ2-1 and V is TRBV7-9, with D possibly matching TRBD1 (5 bases). V was clipped by 1 base and J by 6 bases, with 10 bases between them. The germline V gene has CDR1 SEHNR and CDR2 FQNEAQ (reference sequence). This CDR3 region has 14 residues. CDR3 nucleotides: TGTGCCAGCAGCTTAGACTGGGGCCGCAATGAGCAGTTCTTC. Residues: CASSLDWGRNEQFF.

The gene calls are TRBV29-1 and TRBJ2-5, with 8 positions matching TRBD1. This CDR3 comprises 13 residues. V lost 3 bases to trimming and J lost 4 bases; unmatched junction nucleotides: 4. Germline-derived CDR1 and CDR2 are SQVTM and ANQGSEA. The CDR3 loop reads CSVDDRGGETQYF. CDR3 nucleotides: TGCAGCGTTGACGACAGGGGAGGAGAGACCCAGTACTTC.

The rearrangement joins TRBV20-1 to TRBJ2-7; D gene uncertain. The V gene's germline CDR1 is DFQATT and CDR2 SNEGSKA (reference sequence). V was pared by 2 bases and J by 1 base, with 15 bases between. The CDR3 has 15 amino acids. The CDR3 sequence: CSARIVRAPSYEQYF. CDR3 DNA: TGCAGTGCTAGAATCGTCCGTGCCCCGTCCTACGAGCAGTACTTC.